This T cell receptor (beta chain) originates from a study of CXCR3-negative and CXCR3-positive naive CD8 T cells. The study, taken as a whole, reports: Naive CXCR3-positive and CXCR3-negative cells shared TRBV-TRBJ usage; memory cells diverged. The study found more hydrophobic TRB CDR3s in CXCR3-positive naive cells than in CXCR3-negative naive cells.

Naive CD8+ T cells had a CD45RO-CCR7+CD27+CD95- phenotype. Notes on this clonotype: The target antigen is unknown.

In germline, CDR1 is SEHNR, CDR2 FQNEAQ (reference sequence). This CDR3 is built from 14 residues. 5' RACE with UMI labels generated the TRB cDNA libraries. From the 5' RACE reads, TCRdb lists one entry per CDR3 protein and no DNA. The repertoire table contains 140,000 to 150,000 distinct CDR3 sequences. Input material: naive CXCR3+ CD8+ T cells from blood. Regarding subset: CD45RO-CCR7+CD27+CD95- naive CD8+ T cells expressing CXCR3 (TNR3+). The clonotype originates from a human donor in good health. Some clones in this sample may be carry-over from other donors' samples. V and J are TRBV7-9 and TRBJ2-5; absent DNA, TCRdb's TRBD1 call cannot be checked. The CDR3: CASSNTGQGMTQYF.